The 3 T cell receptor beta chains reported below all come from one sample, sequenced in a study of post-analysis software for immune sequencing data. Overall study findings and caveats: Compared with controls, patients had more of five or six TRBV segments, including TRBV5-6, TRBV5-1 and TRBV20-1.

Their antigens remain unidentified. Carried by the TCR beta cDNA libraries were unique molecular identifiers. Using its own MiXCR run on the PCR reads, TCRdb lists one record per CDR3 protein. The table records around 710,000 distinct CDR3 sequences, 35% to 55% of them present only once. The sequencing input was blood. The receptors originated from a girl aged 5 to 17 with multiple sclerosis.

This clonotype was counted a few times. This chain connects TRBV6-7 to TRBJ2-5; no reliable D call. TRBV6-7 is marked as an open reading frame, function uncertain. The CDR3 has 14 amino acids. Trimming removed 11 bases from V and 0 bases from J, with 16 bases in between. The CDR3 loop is CAGSWDQNQETQYF. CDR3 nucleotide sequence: TGTGCCGGCTCGTGGGATCAAAACCAAGAGACCCAGTACTTC.

CDR3 nucleotide sequence: TGCGCCAGCGTGGGGACTAGCGGGAAGGCGTCCTACAATGAGCAGTTCTTC. It yields the protein CASVGTSGKASYNEQFF. The chain is built from TRBV5-1 and TRBJ2-1; 13 bases map to TRBD2. Trimming at V came to 7 bases and at J to 1 base, leaving 8 bases not matched to a gene. The germline CDR1 and CDR2 sequences are SGHRS and YFSETQ. The CDR3 totals 17 residues.

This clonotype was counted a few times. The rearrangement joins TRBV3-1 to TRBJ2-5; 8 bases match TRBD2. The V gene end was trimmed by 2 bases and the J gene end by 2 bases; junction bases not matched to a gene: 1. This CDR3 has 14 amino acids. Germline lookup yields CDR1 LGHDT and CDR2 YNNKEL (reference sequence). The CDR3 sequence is CASSQPGGQETQYF. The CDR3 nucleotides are TGTGCCAGCAGCCAACCGGGGGGGCAAGAGACCCAGTACTTC.